Below, 26 T cell receptor beta chains from the same sample are listed, as sequenced in a study of Graves' ophthalmopathy and Graves' hyperthyroidism. Investigators amplified TCR beta CDR3 regions from RNA transcripts. Second-round multiplex PCR came after a first-round RT-PCR that employed HTBI primers. TCRdb recomputed calls from the multiplex PCR reads with MiXCR, one row per CDR3 protein. The table lists about 590,000 distinct CDR3 sequences, just under 40% of them singletons. Sequencing input: peripheral blood or thyroid tissue (not recorded which). The receptors stem from an adult man with Graves' hyperthyroidism.

Note on this clonotype: At one boundary the junction diverges from the germline segment, which might be a read error. The V and J genes are TRBV7-9 and TRBJ2-7; D is possibly TRBD1 or TRBD2 (5 bases each). The V gene's germline CDR1 is SEHNR and CDR2 FQNEAQ (reference sequence). The CDR3 runs 14 residues. In DNA, the CDR3 is TGCGCCAGCAGCCCCCTGGGACGGCACAATGAGCAGTACTTC. Amino acid sequence: CASSPLGRHNEQYF. Using reference TRBV7-9 and TRBJ2-7 for the parts outside the CDR3, the full variable domain is DTGVSQNPRHKITKRGQNVTFRCDPISEHNRLYWYRQTLGQGPEFLTYFQNEAQLEKSRLLSDRFSAERPKGSFSTLEIQRTEQGDSAMYLCASSPLGRHNEQYFGPGTRLTVT.

In its sample, this clonotype was seen many times. The chain uses TRBV7-9 and TRBJ1-3; the match to TRBD1 covers 7 bases. Unmatched junction bases numbered 8, after V lost 3 bases and J lost 6 bases. Germline V CDR1 and CDR2: SEHNR, FQNEAQ (reference sequence). The CDR3 spans 15 residues. The CDR3 is CASSFSGTALNTIYF. CDR3 DNA: TGTGCCAGCAGCTTCTCCGGGACAGCACTAAACACCATATATTTT.

Ten or more counts support this clonotype. The chain has TRBV6-4 and TRBJ1-5; D not certain. The CDR3 is made up of 14 amino acids. Per the germline V gene, CDR1 is MRHNA and CDR2 is SNTAGT. V dropped 4 bases and J dropped 3 bases, with 10 bases sitting between them. In nucleotides, the CDR3 is TGTGCCAGCAGTGGAGGGCCGATCAATCAGCCCCAGCATTTT. This codes for CASSGGPINQPQHF.

There are many counts of this clonotype. The rearrangement links TRBV4-1 to TRBJ1-2; 9 bases fit TRBD1. The CDR3 covers 15 residues. Germline CDR1 MGHRA, CDR2 YSYEKL. The V gene end was trimmed by 0 bases and the J gene end by 5 bases; junction bases not matched to a gene: 4. The CDR3 DNA is TGCGCCAGCAGCCAAGAGACAGGGGGTGTTTATGGCTACACCTTC. This codes for CASSQETGGVYGYTF.

The V and J genes are TRBV20-1 and TRBJ2-1; D could derive from TRBD1 or TRBD2 (5 bases each). Looked up from germline, CDR1 is DFQATT and CDR2 is SNEGSKA (reference sequence). The CDR3 runs to 15 residues. The ends were cut back, 3 bases at V and 7 bases at J, with 19 bases in the middle. DNA for the CDR3: TGCAGTGCTAGGATGCCGGGACGGGGTGTGAATGAGCAGTTCTTC. As protein: CSARMPGRGVNEQFF.

This clonotype was seen at least ten times. The chain uses TRBV6-5 and TRBJ1-5, with D possibly matching TRBD1 (5 bases). This CDR3 region has 15 residues. Germline V gene lookup returns CDR1 MNHEY and CDR2 SVGAGI. The V end was cut by 0 bases, the J end by 1 base, with 7 bases between. The CDR3 is CASSYSWGSNQPQHF. DNA of the CDR3: TGTGCCAGCAGTTACTCGTGGGGGAGCAATCAGCCCCAGCATTTT.

This clonotype was recorded many times. The V and J genes are TRBV20-1 and TRBJ1-1, with D unresolved. V was trimmed by 3 bases and J by 5 bases, leaving 16 bases between them. There are 14 residues in the CDR3. Germline V gene lookup returns CDR1 DFQATT and CDR2 SNEGSKA (reference sequence). The CDR3 protein is CSASRPGAVTEAFF. In nucleotides, the CDR3 is TGCAGTGCTAGTCGGCCAGGAGCGGTTACTGAAGCTTTCTTT.

This clonotype was counted between two and nine times. This chain uses TRBV24-1 with TRBJ2-7; D is perhaps TRBD2 (5 bases). This CDR3 has 15 amino acids. Germline CDR1 and CDR2: KGHDR and SFDVKD. The V gene lost 3 bases and the J gene lost 3 bases, with 14 bases spanning the gap. The CDR3 loop reads CATSDVNRGHYEQYF. The CDR3 coding sequence is TGTGCCACCAGTGATGTAAACAGAGGGCACTACGAGCAGTACTTC.

As regards this clonotype: This clone may be a read error of a much larger clone one base away. This sequence joins TRBV7-9 and TRBJ1-2; no clear D. V dropped 3 bases and J dropped 6 bases, with 11 bases sitting between them. The CDR3 totals 13 residues. The germline V gene encodes CDR1 SEHNR and CDR2 FQNEAQ (reference sequence). The CDR3 nucleotides read TGTGCCAGCAGCTTGGCAAGGCCGGATGGCTACACCTTC. It yields the protein CASSLARPDGYTF.

This chain connects TRBV2 to TRBJ1-2; 9 bases are a match to TRBD1. The CDR3 length is 16 residues. The germline V gene encodes CDR1 SNHLY and CDR2 FYNNEI. V was pared by 5 bases and J by 3 bases, with 10 bases of the junction left unmatched. CDR3 sequence reads: CASSYSRDREDYGYTF. The CDR3, as DNA: TGTGCCAGCAGTTATTCCCGGGACAGGGAAGACTATGGCTACACCTTC.

This clonotype was counted ten times or more. V is TRBV15 and J is TRBJ2-2, with TRBD2 as a possible D gene (5 bases). Germline V gene lookup returns CDR1 LNHNV and CDR2 YYDKDF (reference sequence). This CDR3 has 14 amino acids. Trimming took off 0 bases at V and 6 bases at J, with 8 bases between the two ends. The CDR3 bases are TGTGCCACCAGCAGAGAACGGGGATCCGGGGAGCTGTTTTTT. It translates to CATSRERGSGELFF.

As regards this clonotype: The junction differs from germline at one of its ends, possibly a read error. The genes are TRBV7-2 and TRBJ2-7; D may be TRBD2 (5 bases). In germline, CDR1 is SGHTA, CDR2 FQGNSA. This CDR3 has 14 amino acids. The CDR3 DNA reads TGCGCCAGCAGCGCACAAGGGAGCACCTACGAGCAGTACTTC. Translating gives CASSAQGSTYEQYF.

At least ten counts were recorded for this clonotype. The chain links TRBV7-2 to TRBJ2-5; D possibly corresponds to TRBD2 (5 bases). The V gene lost 4 bases and the J gene lost 0 bases, with 12 bases spanning the gap. The germline V gene has CDR1 SGHTA and CDR2 FQGNSA. The CDR3 consists of 15 residues. In DNA form, the CDR3 reads TGTGCCAGCAGCTCGAAGAAGCGGAACCAAGAGACCCAGTACTTC. Its protein product is CASSSKKRNQETQYF.

Regarding this clonotype: The junction does not match germline at one end; this may be a read error. In DNA form, the CDR3 reads TGCGCCGGCAGTGATTTTAACCGCGAACCTTTCTTT. Amino acids: CAGSDFNREPFF. The V and J genes are TRBV10-1 and TRBJ1-1, with D unclear. This CDR3 region has 12 residues. From germline, CDR1 is WNHNN and CDR2 SYGVQD (reference sequence).

This clonotype showed up just a few times. The chain employs TRBV7-8 and TRBJ1-5, with D perhaps matching TRBD1 (6 bases). The CDR3 length is 16 residues. Trimming took 1 base from V and 7 from J, leaving 17 bases between them. Germline values: CDR1 SGHVS, CDR2 FQNEAQ. In nucleotides, the CDR3 is TGTGCCAGCAGCTTAGGGGCTCGGGGGGCAAGACAGCCCCAGCATTTT. As protein: CASSLGARGARQPQHF.

This clonotype came up many times. The V call is TRBV5-6, the J call TRBJ2-6; 8 bases match TRBD1. Unmatched junction bases numbered 7, after V lost 0 bases and J lost 2 bases. Germline-derived CDR1 and CDR2 are SGHDT and YYEEEE. The CDR3 totals 18 residues. CDR3 loop: CASSLVFRGQAGANVLTF. The CDR3 region has the DNA TGTGCCAGCAGCTTGGTGTTCAGGGGGCAAGCTGGGGCCAACGTCCTGACTTTC.

This clonotype was detected only a few times. The rearrangement joins TRBV7-8 to TRBJ1-2; D unclear. Per the germline V gene, CDR1 is SGHVS and CDR2 is FQNEAQ. Trimming took 3 bases from V and 8 from J, leaving 7 bases between them. This CDR3 comprises 11 residues. The CDR3 region has the DNA TGTGCCAGCAGCTTCGGTCAGGGCTACACCTTC. It is translated as CASSFGQGYTF.

The chain carries TRBV29-1 and TRBJ2-1, with D possibly matching TRBD1 (5 bases). The CDR3 is 11 amino acids. Trimming pared 8 bases from V and 7 bases from J, leaving 12 bases between. Germline CDR1 reads SQVTM; CDR2 reads ANQGSEA. The CDR3 DNA follows: TGCAGCCCACAGAAGGGGAATGAGCAGTTCTTC. It is translated as CSPQKGNEQFF.

Comments on this clonotype: A much larger clonotype is one base distant, so this may be a read error. The V and J genes are TRBV19 and TRBJ1-2; possibly TRBD1 for D (6 bases). Between the trimmed V and J ends, which lost 5 bases and 5 bases, there was a span of 15 bases. The CDR3 has 14 amino acids. CDR1 LNHDA and CDR2 SQIVND come from the germline V gene (reference sequence). Here the CDR3 reads CASSPSGDGYGYTF. In nucleotides, the CDR3 is TGTGCCAGTAGTCCCTCAGGGGATGGATATGGCTACACCTTC.

This chain uses TRBV10-2 with TRBJ2-7; TRBD1 matches 10 bases. Germline V CDR1 and CDR2: WSHSY, SAAADI. The CDR3 is made up of 17 amino acids. The V and J ends lost 0 bases and 4 bases, in that order; junction bases with no gene match: 9. The CDR3 coding sequence is TGCGCCAGCAGTGAGTCGGTTGTAAGGACAGGGGGATACGAGCAGTACTTC. Translated, it gives CASSESVVRTGGYEQYF.

The gene calls are TRBV6-5 and TRBJ2-5, with TRBD1 matching over 7 bases. CDR1 MNHEY and CDR2 SVGAGI come from the germline V gene. The CDR3 runs to 15 residues. V shed 0 bases and J 2 bases; nucleotides not matched to a gene: 3. CDR3 sequence (DNA): TGTGCCAGCAGTTACTCCCGGGACAGACAAGAGACCCAGTACTTC. It translates to CASSYSRDRQETQYF.

The chain joins TRBV9 to TRBJ1-5; D not resolved. In germline, CDR1 is SGDLS, CDR2 YYNGEE. The CDR3 covers 13 residues. Trimming pared 3 bases from V and 14 bases from J, leaving 18 bases between. The CDR3 sequence is CASSAAGAAYEHF. The CDR3 coding sequence is TGTGCCAGCAGCGCAGCGGGAGCAGCCTACGAGCATTTT. Variable domain in full (rest from reference TRBV9 and TRBJ1-5): DSGVTQTPKHLITATGQRVTLRCSPRSGDLSVYWYQQSLDQGLQFLIQYYNGEERAKGNILERFSAQQFPDLHSELNLSSLELGDSALYFCASSAAGAAYEHFGDGTRLSIL.

This rearrangement joins TRBV10-3 to TRBJ2-2; no reliable D call. The length of the CDR3 is 10 residues. V lost 6 bases and J lost 10, with 6 bases in between. In germline, CDR1 is ENHRY, CDR2 SYGVKD. The CDR3 sequence: CAIRGVELFF. CDR3 DNA sequence: TGTGCCATCAGAGGCGTGGAGCTGTTTTTT.

This clonotype appeared a few times. This chain uses TRBV5-5 with TRBJ1-2; 10 positions agree with TRBD1. The V segment lost 3 bases and the J segment 7 bases; nucleotides outside the gene matches: 3. The CDR3 loop spans 13 amino acids. The germline CDR1 and CDR2 sequences are SGHKS and YYEKEE (reference sequence). CDR3 DNA sequence: TGTGCCAGCAGCTCCGGGACAGGGGCTGGCTACACCTTC. This encodes CASSSGTGAGYTF.

As regards this clonotype: A read error may account for a junction end that differs from germline. The chain recombines TRBV10-3 with TRBJ1-1, with D unresolved. CDR3 length: 15 residues. CDR1 and CDR2 (germline): ENHRY, SYGVKD. DNA of the CDR3: TGTGCCAGCAGTCGGAGTAATGATCCCTCGGGTGAAGCTTTCTTT. Residues: CASSRSNDPSGEAFF.

This clonotype was recorded a few times. The missing conserved phenylalanine or tryptophan at the end of this CDR3 makes a read error likely. The rearrangement links TRBV7-8 to TRBJ1-1; 12 positions match TRBD1. This CDR3 region has 17 residues. Germline values: CDR1 SGHVS, CDR2 FQNEAQ. V was clipped by 5 bases and J by 3 bases; unmatched bases: 10. As DNA, the CDR3 is TGTGCCAGCAGCCGCCGGGACAGGGGGCGCAGGGACACTGAAGCTTTCCTT. Amino acid sequence: CASSRRDRGRRDTEAFL.